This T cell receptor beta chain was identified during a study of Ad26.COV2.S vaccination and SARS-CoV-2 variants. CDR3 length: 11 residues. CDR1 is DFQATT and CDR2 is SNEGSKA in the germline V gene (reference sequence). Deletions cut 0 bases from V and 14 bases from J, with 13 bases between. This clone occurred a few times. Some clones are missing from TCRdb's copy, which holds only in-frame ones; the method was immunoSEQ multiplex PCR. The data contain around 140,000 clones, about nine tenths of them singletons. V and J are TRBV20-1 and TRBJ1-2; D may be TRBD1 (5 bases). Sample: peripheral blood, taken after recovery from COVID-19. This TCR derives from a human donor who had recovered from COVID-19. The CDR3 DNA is TGCAGTGCTAGAGATAGAGGGGTAGGGACCTTC. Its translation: CSARDRGVGTF.